Below are 25 T cell receptor beta chains sequenced from a single sample in a study of chemoradiotherapy in HPV16-positive cancers. Measured with immunoSEQ multiplex PCR; TCRdb has only the in-frame clones, and not every one. Altogether just over 7,500 clones are present, about 80% being singletons, with the ten largest covering 2.5% to 3%. The input for sequencing was blood, taken from a patient who underwent chemoradiotherapy. The receptors shown here come from a human donor with HPV-associated anogenital cancer.

This sequence joins TRBV18 and TRBJ2-3; maybe TRBD2 (7 bases). Germline V gene lookup returns CDR1 KGHSH and CDR2 LQKENI. Between the trimmed V and J ends, which lost 3 bases and 3 bases, there was a span of 10 bases. The CDR3 is 14 amino acids. CDR3 nucleotide sequence: TGTGCCAGCTCACCCGGGGGGCAGACAGATACGCAGTATTTT. This encodes CASSPGGQTDTQYF.

The chain couples TRBV10-1 to TRBJ1-1; weak D call: TRBD1 (5 bases). Per germline, CDR1 WNHNN and CDR2 SYGVQD (reference sequence). This CDR3 region has 15 residues. Trimming took off 6 bases at V and 1 base at J, with 15 bases between the two ends. The CDR3 DNA sequence: TGCGCCAGCAGCGACCCGGGGCAGGCGAACACTGAAGCTTTCTTT. Translating gives CASSDPGQANTEAFF.

CDR3 in amino acids: CASSIGQATYGYTF. CDR3 sequence (DNA): TGCGCCAGCAGCATAGGACAGGCGACCTATGGCTACACCTTC. J is TRBJ1-2 and V is TRBV5-1, with 7 bases aligning to TRBD1. The CDR3 is made up of 14 amino acids. The junction had 7 bases not matched to a gene; V was cut back by 4 bases and J by 4 bases. Germline assignment: CDR1 SGHRS and CDR2 YFSETQ.

The gene calls are TRBV10-1 and TRBJ2-2; TRBD2 aligns across 12 bases. The CDR3 is 20 residues long. With V trimmed by 3 bases and J by 0 bases, 11 bases remained unmatched. Germline loops: CDR1 WNHNN, CDR2 SYGVQD (reference sequence). CDR3 amino acids: CASSDGASGGGKTNTGELFF. The CDR3 nucleotides are TGCGCCAGCAGTGACGGCGCTAGCGGGGGGGGAAAGACGAACACCGGGGAGCTGTTTTTT.

The genes are TRBV7-6 and TRBJ1-2; D is uncertain. Between the trimmed V and J ends, which lost 3 bases and 6 bases, there was a span of 11 bases. The CDR3 totals 13 residues. The germline V gene has CDR1 SGHVS and CDR2 FNYEAQ. The CDR3 region has the DNA TGTGCCAGCAGCTTCCGCAACTCGCATGGCTACACCTTC. It yields the protein CASSFRNSHGYTF.

About this clone: The same CDR3 is also encoded by other DNA sequences in this sample. V and J are TRBV28 and TRBJ1-2; D gene ambiguous. This CDR3 spans 14 amino acids. The ends were cut back, 4 bases at V and 1 base at J, with 10 bases in the middle. Germline CDR1 reads MDHEN; CDR2 reads SYDVKM. CDR3 DNA: TGTGCCAGCAGTTCTTCACCCCTTAACTATGGCTACACCTTC. Its protein is CASSSSPLNYGYTF.

This clone came up once. The V gene is TRBV6-5, the J gene TRBJ2-7; D is ambiguous. The CDR3 is 13 residues long. Germline lookup yields CDR1 MNHEY and CDR2 SVGAGI. With 10 bases removed from V and 1 base from J, the gap between germline ends came to 14 bases. This CDR3 reads CATHAGLSYEQYF. In DNA form, the CDR3 reads TGTGCCACCCACGCAGGCCTATCCTACGAGCAGTACTTC.

The chain couples TRBV9 to TRBJ1-1; D not resolved. Trimming removed 3 bases at V and 3 bases at J, with 9 bases between. The CDR3 length is 13 residues. Germline V gene data show CDR1 as SGDLS and CDR2 as YYNGEE. In DNA, the CDR3 is TGTGCCAGCAGCGGAAGAGAGGACACTGAAGCTTTCTTT. This sequence encodes CASSGREDTEAFF.

V gene TRBV20-1 combines with J gene TRBJ2-2, with D unclear. This CDR3 is 10 amino acids long. Trimming removed 6 bases at V and 7 bases at J, with 6 bases between. CDR1 is DFQATT, CDR2 SNEGSKA, per germline (reference sequence). CDR3 loop: CSAGYGELFF. CDR3 DNA sequence: TGCAGTGCGGGGTACGGGGAGCTGTTTTTT.

The CDR3 DNA reads TGCAGCGTTGAAGAGGGGACAGGATACAATGAGCAGTTCTTC. Encoded protein: CSVEEGTGYNEQFF. The chain recombines TRBV29-1 with TRBJ2-1; 8 nucleotides align to TRBD1. CDR3 length equals 14 residues. The V gene's germline CDR1 is SQVTM and CDR2 ANQGSEA. V dropped 0 bases and J dropped 4; count of bases not matched to a gene: 2.

The genes are TRBV11-2 and TRBJ2-3; D call uncertain. Trimming cost V 1 base and J 2 bases, with 7 bases left between them. The CDR3 sequence is 14 residues long. Germline lookup yields CDR1 SGHAT and CDR2 FQNNGV. In DNA, the CDR3 is TGTGCCAGCAGCTTAGGACGCTCCACAGATACGCAGTATTTT. As protein: CASSLGRSTDTQYF.

V usage is TRBV27 and J usage is TRBJ1-1, with D perhaps TRBD1 (6 bases). The V and J ends lost 6 bases and 7 bases respectively, with 18 bases between them. This CDR3 region has 14 residues. Looked up from germline, CDR1 is MNHEY and CDR2 is SMNVEV (reference sequence). This CDR3 reads CASRGGGRFLEAFF. The CDR3 bases are TGTGCCAGCAGAGGGGGGGGCAGGTTTCTTGAAGCTTTCTTT.

The genes are TRBV7-2 and TRBJ2-3, with TRBD2 identical over 9 bases. Germline CDR1 reads SGHTA; CDR2 reads FQGNSA. Trimming cost V 5 bases and J 2 bases; bases outside gene matches: 8. The CDR3 spans 16 residues. Here the CDR3 reads CASSRSSGGYTDTQYF. CDR3 nucleotides: TGTGCCAGCAGCCGCTCCAGCGGGGGGTACACAGATACGCAGTATTTT.

V gene TRBV4-1 combines with J gene TRBJ1-2; no definite D call. CDR3 length equals 15 residues. The germline V and J ends were trimmed by 0 bases and 4 bases, with 12 bases remaining between them. Germline V CDR1 and CDR2: MGHRA, YSYEKL. CDR3 in amino acids: CASSQDPGGGYGYTF. The CDR3 bases are TGCGCCAGCAGCCAAGATCCGGGCGGAGGCTATGGCTACACCTTC.

CDR3 in amino acids: CASSLGSGEGTQYF. The CDR3 region has the DNA TGCGCCAGCAGCTTAGGGTCAGGGGAGGGTACGCAGTATTTT. This chain links TRBV5-1 with TRBJ2-3; possibly TRBD2 for D (7 bases). This CDR3 has 14 residues. Germline V CDR1 and CDR2: SGHRS, YFSETQ. The V and J ends lost 2 bases and 8 bases respectively, with 15 bases between them.

The chain recombines TRBV5-1 with TRBJ2-1; D is perhaps TRBD2 (7 bases). V dropped 0 bases and J dropped 0 bases, with 10 bases sitting between them. CDR1 is SGHRS, CDR2 YFSETQ, per germline. The CDR3 runs to 16 residues. CDR3 sequence reads: CASSLGGGSSYNEQFF. The CDR3 region has the DNA TGCGCCAGCAGCTTGGGGGGGGGCAGCTCCTACAATGAGCAGTTCTTC.

V is TRBV19 and J is TRBJ2-3; tentatively, D is TRBD1 or TRBD2 (7 bases each). The CDR3 is 15 amino acids. Trimming removed 9 bases from V and 3 bases from J, with 19 bases in between. Germline V gene sequence: CDR1 LNHDA, CDR2 SQIVND (reference sequence). CDR3 sequence reads: CASSGEGASTDTQYF. In nucleotides, the CDR3 is TGTGCCAGCTCCGGGGAGGGGGCGAGTACAGATACGCAGTATTTT.

The chain links TRBV5-4 to TRBJ1-2; D is undetermined. This CDR3 comprises 14 residues. V lost 0 bases and J 0 bases, leaving 6 bases between the germline ends. Germline V gene lookup returns CDR1 SGHNT and CDR2 YYREEE (reference sequence). The CDR3 bases are TGTGCCAGCAGCTTGGGCACCTCTAACTATGGCTACACCTTC. Amino acids: CASSLGTSNYGYTF.

The genes are TRBV5-1 and TRBJ2-1; 8 bases map to TRBD2. This CDR3 has 14 amino acids. Germline CDR1 is SGHRS and CDR2 is YFSETQ. J lost 7 bases, V lost 6 bases, and 9 bases had no gene match. The CDR3 DNA reads TGCGCCAGCAAGCGGCGGGGGGCCAGGAATGAGCAGTTCTTC. Translating gives CASKRRGARNEQFF.

The chain joins TRBV7-2 to TRBJ2-7; TRBD2 matches 16 bases. V was clipped by 0 bases and J by 4 bases; unmatched bases: 3. This CDR3 contains 17 residues. CDR1 is SGHTA, CDR2 FQGNSA, per germline. CDR3 residues: CASSLAGTSGGEYEQYF. DNA of the CDR3: TGTGCCAGCAGCTTAGCCGGGACTAGCGGGGGGGAATACGAGCAGTACTTC.

This sequence joins TRBV7-2 and TRBJ1-5, with D unresolved. Germline V lookup: CDR1 SGHTA, CDR2 FQGNSA. The CDR3 has 13 amino acids. Trimming stripped 2 bases from V and 6 bases from J, with 8 bases between. This CDR3 reads CASSLTVTQPQHF. The CDR3 region has the DNA TGTGCCAGCAGCTTAACAGTAACTCAGCCCCAGCATTTT.

The J gene is TRBJ2-1, the V gene TRBV4-1; 10 bases are a match to TRBD2. The CDR3 length is 17 residues. CDR1 and CDR2 from the germline V gene are MGHRA and YSYEKL. V dropped 3 bases and J dropped 0; count of bases not matched to a gene: 5. The CDR3 DNA is TGCGCCAGCAGCCAGGCCATAGCGGGGGGCTCCTACAATGAGCAGTTCTTC. This translates into CASSQAIAGGSYNEQFF.

V gene TRBV7-9 combines with J gene TRBJ1-1; D remains ambiguous. Trimming stripped 5 bases from V and 2 bases from J, with 9 bases between. This CDR3 has 13 residues. Looked up from germline, CDR1 is SEHNR and CDR2 is FQNEAQ (reference sequence). CDR3 nucleotide sequence: TGTGCCAGCAGCCCTCAGGCCAACACTGAAGCTTTCTTT. As protein: CASSPQANTEAFF.

The rearrangement joins TRBV6-5 to TRBJ1-1, with a tentative D call TRBD1 (5 bases). Trimming removed 2 bases at V and 1 base at J, with 11 bases between. The CDR3 length is 15 residues. Germline V gene data show CDR1 as MNHEY and CDR2 as SVGAGI. CDR3 coding DNA: TGTGCCAGCAGTTACGGGGTTCAGGGGAACACTGAAGCTTTCTTT. As protein: CASSYGVQGNTEAFF.

The CDR3, as DNA: TGTGCCAGCAGCAAAAGGGCGGGGGAGCCTCGTGGCTACACCTTC. Protein sequence: CASSKRAGEPRGYTF. The chain recombines TRBV7-2 with TRBJ1-2; D is perhaps TRBD1 (5 bases). The CDR3 spans 15 residues. Deletions cut 5 bases from V and 7 bases from J, with 20 bases between. Germline V gene lookup returns CDR1 SGHTA and CDR2 FQGNSA.